This entry features one T cell receptor beta chain sequence. Sequencing used immunoSEQ multiplex PCR; TCRdb keeps in-frame clones, though not all of them. The sample consists of fewer than 250,000 clones, 75% to 85% of them appearing once. This sample is drawn from a study of blood T cell repertoires in COVID-19. Study as a whole: The analysed material was cDNA or gDNA that came from T cells, B-cell-depleted T cells, or PBMCs.

Germline loops: CDR1 MNHEY, CDR2 SVGAGI. Trimming left V 8 bases short and J 5 bases short, with 16 bases between. This CDR3 region has 14 residues. The chain employs TRBV6-5 and TRBJ1-5; no reliable D call. The specimen was peripheral blood. This TCR derives from a human donor in a cohort sampled during active COVID-19. The CDR3: CASSGDPRDQPQHF. DNA for the CDR3: TGTGCCAGCTCTGGAGACCCACGCGATCAGCCCCAGCATTTT.